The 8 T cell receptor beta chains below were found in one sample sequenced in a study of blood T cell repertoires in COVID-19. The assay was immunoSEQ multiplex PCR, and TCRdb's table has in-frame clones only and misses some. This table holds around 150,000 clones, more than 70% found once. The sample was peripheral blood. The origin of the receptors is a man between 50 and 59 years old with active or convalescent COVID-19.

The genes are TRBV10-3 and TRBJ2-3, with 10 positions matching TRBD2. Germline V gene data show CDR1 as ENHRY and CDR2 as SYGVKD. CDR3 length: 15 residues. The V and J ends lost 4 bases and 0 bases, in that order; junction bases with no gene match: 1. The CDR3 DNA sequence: TGTGCCATCAGTGCTAGCGGGGGAAGCACAGATACGCAGTATTTT. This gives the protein CAISASGGSTDTQYF.

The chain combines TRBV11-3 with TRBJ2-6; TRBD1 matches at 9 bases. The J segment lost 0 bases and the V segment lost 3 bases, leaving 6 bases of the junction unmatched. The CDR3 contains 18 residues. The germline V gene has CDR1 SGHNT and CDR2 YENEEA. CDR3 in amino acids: CASSFGTGRDSGANVLTF. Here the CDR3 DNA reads TGTGCCAGCAGCTTTGGGACAGGGAGAGACTCTGGGGCCAACGTCCTGACTTTC.

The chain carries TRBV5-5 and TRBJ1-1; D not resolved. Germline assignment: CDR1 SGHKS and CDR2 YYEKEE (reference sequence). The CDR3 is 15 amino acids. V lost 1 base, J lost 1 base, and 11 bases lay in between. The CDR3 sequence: CASSLQRTPNTEAFF. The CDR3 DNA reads TGTGCCAGCAGCTTGCAGAGGACTCCGAACACTGAAGCTTTCTTT.

CDR3: CASSRGGTQYF. DNA for the CDR3: TGTGCCAGCAGCCGGGGAGGGACCCAGTACTTC. This chain connects TRBV27 to TRBJ2-5, with D tentatively TRBD2 (6 bases). The V end was cut by 6 bases, the J end by 7 bases, with 9 bases between. Germline V gives CDR1 MNHEY, CDR2 SMNVEV (reference sequence). This CDR3 is built from 11 residues.

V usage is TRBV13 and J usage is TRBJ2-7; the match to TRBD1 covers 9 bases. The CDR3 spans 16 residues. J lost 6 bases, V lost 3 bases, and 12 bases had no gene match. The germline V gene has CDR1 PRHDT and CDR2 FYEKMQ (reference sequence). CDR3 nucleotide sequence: TGTGCCAGCAGCTTTACCCGGGACAGGGATTCCCGCGAGCAGTACTTC. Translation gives CASSFTRDRDSREQYF. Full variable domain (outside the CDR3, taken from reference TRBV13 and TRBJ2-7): AAGVIQSPRHLIKEKRETATLKCYPIPRHDTVYWYQQGPGQDPQFLISFYEKMQSDKGSIPDRFSAQQFSDYHSELNMSSLELGDSALYFCASSFTRDRDSREQYFGPGTRLTVT.

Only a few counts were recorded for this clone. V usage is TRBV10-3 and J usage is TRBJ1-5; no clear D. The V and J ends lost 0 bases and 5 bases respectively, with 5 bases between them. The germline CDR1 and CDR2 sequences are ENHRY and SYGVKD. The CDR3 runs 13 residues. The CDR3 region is CAISESGDQPQHF. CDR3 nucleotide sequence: TGTGCCATCAGTGAGTCAGGAGATCAGCCCCAGCATTTT.

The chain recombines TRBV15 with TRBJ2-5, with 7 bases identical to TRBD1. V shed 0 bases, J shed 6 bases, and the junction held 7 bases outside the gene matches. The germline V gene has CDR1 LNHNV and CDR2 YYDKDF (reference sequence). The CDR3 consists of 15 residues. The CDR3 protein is CATSREQTGAQTQYF. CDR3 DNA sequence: TGTGCCACCAGCAGAGAACAAACAGGGGCGCAGACCCAGTACTTC.

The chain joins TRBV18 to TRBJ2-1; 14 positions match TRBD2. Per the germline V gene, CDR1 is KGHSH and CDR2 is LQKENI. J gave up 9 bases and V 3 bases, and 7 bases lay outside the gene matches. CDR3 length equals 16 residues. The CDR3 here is CASSPPTSGRASEQFF. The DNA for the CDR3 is TGTGCCAGCTCACCTCCGACTAGCGGGAGGGCAAGTGAGCAGTTCTTC.